Listed below are T cell receptor beta chains from one sample, sequenced in a study of beta chain features in type 1 diabetes. TCRdb's copy holds only in-frame clones and misses some; the assay was immunoSEQ multiplex PCR. The table lists hundreds of thousands of clones, over 9.5% of them singletons. Specimen: naive CD4+ T cells from blood. Receptor source: a woman between 18 and 30 years old in good health. Each CDR3 is given with its conserved first and last residue. The order of the fields is D gene, J gene, clone size, CDR3 length, V gene, CDR3 DNA, CDR3 protein. The D gene is left open where the match is weak. The size of a clone is reported for some rows only, either as once, few or many, or as a class for expanded clones.

d_gene: TRBD1; j_gene: TRBJ1-6; abundance: few; len: 13; v_gene: TRBV6-6; CDR3nt: TGTGCCAGCAGTTACGACAGGGCTTCACCCCTCCACTTT; CDR3aa: CASSYDRASPLHF
d_gene: .; j_gene: TRBJ1-1; abundance: .; len: 14; v_gene: TRBV7-2; CDR3nt: TGTGCCAGCAGCTACGGACGGATGAACACTGAAGCTTTCTTT; CDR3aa: CASSYGRMNTEAFF
d_gene: TRBD1; j_gene: TRBJ2-1; abundance: .; len: 16; v_gene: TRBV6-6; CDR3nt: TGTGCCAGCCGCCACCGGTCGGGGCAGGGGGACAATGAGCAGTTCTTC; CDR3aa: CASRHRSGQGDNEQFF
d_gene: .; j_gene: TRBJ2-7; abundance: .; len: 13; v_gene: TRBV7-2; CDR3nt: TGTGCCAGCAGCAGGGGCCTTTCCTACGAGCAGTACTTC; CDR3aa: CASSRGLSYEQYF
d_gene: TRBD1; j_gene: TRBJ2-7; abundance: .; len: 14; v_gene: TRBV7-2; CDR3nt: TGTGCCAGCAGCTTAGGGACAGGGACCTACGAGCAGTACTTC; CDR3aa: CASSLGTGTYEQYF
d_gene: TRBD2; j_gene: TRBJ2-5; abundance: .; len: 15; v_gene: TRBV6-6; CDR3nt: TGTGCCAGCAGTCCATTAGCGGGAGGCGGAGAGACCCAGTACTTC; CDR3aa: CASSPLAGGGETQYF
d_gene: .; j_gene: TRBJ2-7; abundance: .; len: 14; v_gene: TRBV15; CDR3nt: TGTGCCACAACCCAGAAGGGGAGGACCTACGAGCAGTACTTC; CDR3aa: CATTQKGRTYEQYF
d_gene: .; j_gene: TRBJ1-1; abundance: few; len: 13; v_gene: TRBV28; CDR3nt: TGTGCCAGCAGTTTTCCGGGAAGCCCTGAAGCTTTCTTT; CDR3aa: CASSFPGSPEAFF
d_gene: .; j_gene: TRBJ2-4; abundance: few; len: 18; v_gene: TRBV14; CDR3nt: TGTGCCAGCAGCCAAGAAGGGTCTCCCGTGGGTTTGAGGAACATTCAGTACTTC; CDR3aa: CASSQEGSPVGLRNIQYF
d_gene: TRBD2; j_gene: TRBJ2-3; abundance: few; len: 13; v_gene: TRBV4-3; CDR3nt: TGCGCCAGCAGCCAAGATATCGGACTAGCGGGAAGTTTT; CDR3aa: CASSQDIGLAGSF
d_gene: TRBD1; j_gene: TRBJ2-3; abundance: .; len: 14; v_gene: TRBV7-2; CDR3nt: TGTGCCAGCAGCACAGGACAGGGAACATATACGCAGTATTTT; CDR3aa: CASSTGQGTYTQYF